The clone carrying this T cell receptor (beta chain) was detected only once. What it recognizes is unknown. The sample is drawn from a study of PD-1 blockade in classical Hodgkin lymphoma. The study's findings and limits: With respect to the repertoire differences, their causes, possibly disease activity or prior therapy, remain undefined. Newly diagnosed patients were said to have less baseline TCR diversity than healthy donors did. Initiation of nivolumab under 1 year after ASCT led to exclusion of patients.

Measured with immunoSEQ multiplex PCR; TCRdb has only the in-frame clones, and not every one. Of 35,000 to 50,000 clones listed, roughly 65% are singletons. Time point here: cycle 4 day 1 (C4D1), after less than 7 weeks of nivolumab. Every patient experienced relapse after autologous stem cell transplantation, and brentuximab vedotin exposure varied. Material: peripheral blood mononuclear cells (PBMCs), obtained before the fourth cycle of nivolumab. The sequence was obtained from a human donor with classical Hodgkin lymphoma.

CDR3 coding DNA: TGTGCCAGCAGAATGACTAGCGGCACCGGGGAGCTGTTTTTT. Translated, it gives CASRMTSGTGELFF. The V call is TRBV27, the J call TRBJ2-2; 9 nucleotides line up with TRBD2. With 6 bases clipped from V and 4 bases from J, the junction kept 3 bases outside the gene matches. Germline V gene data show CDR1 as MNHEY and CDR2 as SMNVEV (reference sequence). This CDR3 has 14 residues.